This entry is about one TCR beta chain. Generated by immunoSEQ multiplex PCR, the TCRdb table keeps only in-frame clones and is missing some. Seen here are 300,000 to 450,000 clones, 70% to 90% observed once, and the top ten hold roughly 1.9%. CDR3 length: 15 amino acids. The V and J ends lost 4 bases and 4 bases respectively, with 17 bases between them. Germline V gene lookup returns CDR1 PRHDT and CDR2 FYEKMQ (reference sequence). This specimen belongs to a study of blood T cell repertoires in COVID-19. Overall study context: What the recovered Cohort 3 donors had was two negative PCRs, clearance, or symptom resolution. The cDNA or gDNA used as material had been derived from T cells, B-cell-depleted T cells, or PBMCs.

Everyone who took part was 18 to 89 years old, and they came from 24 US areas. The study assigned cohorts using participant-reported clinical history. The source of this sequence is a man in his forties in a cohort exposed to, infected with or recovered from COVID-19 (not recorded which). The sequenced sample consisted of PBMCs or T cells enriched from blood (not recorded which). This chain links TRBV13 with TRBJ2-7; tentatively, D is TRBD1 (5 bases). The DNA for the CDR3 is TGTGCCAGCAGCTCACAGACAGAGACGCCGTACGAGCAGTACTTC. Translating gives CASSSQTETPYEQYF.